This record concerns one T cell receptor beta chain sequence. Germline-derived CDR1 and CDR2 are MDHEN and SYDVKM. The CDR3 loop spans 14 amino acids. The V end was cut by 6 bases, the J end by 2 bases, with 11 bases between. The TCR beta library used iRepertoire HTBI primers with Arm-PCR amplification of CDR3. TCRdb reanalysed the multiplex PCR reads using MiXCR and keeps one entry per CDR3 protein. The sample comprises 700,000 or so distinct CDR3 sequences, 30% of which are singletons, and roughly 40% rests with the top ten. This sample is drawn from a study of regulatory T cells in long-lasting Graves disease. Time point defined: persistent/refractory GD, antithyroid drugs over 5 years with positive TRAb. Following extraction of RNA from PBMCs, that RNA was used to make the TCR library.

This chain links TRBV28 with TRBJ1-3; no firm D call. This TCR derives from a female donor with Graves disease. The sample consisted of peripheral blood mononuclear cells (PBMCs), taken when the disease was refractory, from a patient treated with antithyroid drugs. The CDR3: CASSPQWAGNTIYF. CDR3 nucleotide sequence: TGTGCCAGCAGCCCGCAGTGGGCTGGAAACACCATATATTTT.